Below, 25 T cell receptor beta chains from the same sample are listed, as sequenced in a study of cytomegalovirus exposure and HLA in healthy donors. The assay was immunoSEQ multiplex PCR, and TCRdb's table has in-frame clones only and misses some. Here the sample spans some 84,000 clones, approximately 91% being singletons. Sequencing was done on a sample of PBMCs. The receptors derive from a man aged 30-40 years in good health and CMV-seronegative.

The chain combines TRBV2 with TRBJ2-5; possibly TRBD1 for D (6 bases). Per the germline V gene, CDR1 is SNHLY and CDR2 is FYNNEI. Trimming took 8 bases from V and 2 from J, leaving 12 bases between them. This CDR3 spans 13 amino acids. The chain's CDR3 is CASARDNQETQYF. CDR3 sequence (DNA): TGTGCCAGCGCCCGGGACAATCAAGAGACCCAGTACTTC.

The CDR3 spells CASRQGWETQYF. The CDR3 DNA sequence: TGTGCCAGCAGACAGGGTTGGGAGACCCAGTACTTC. The V gene is TRBV6-6, the J gene TRBJ2-5, with D possibly matching TRBD1 (6 bases). There are 12 residues in the CDR3. Germline V gene data show CDR1 as MNHNY and CDR2 as SVGAGI (reference sequence). With 6 bases removed from V and 5 bases from J, the gap between germline ends came to 10 bases.

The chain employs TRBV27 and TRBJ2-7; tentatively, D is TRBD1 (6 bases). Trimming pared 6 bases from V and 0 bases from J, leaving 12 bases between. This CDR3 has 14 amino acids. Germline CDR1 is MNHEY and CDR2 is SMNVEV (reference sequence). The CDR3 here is CASRKQGSSYEQYF. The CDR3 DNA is TGTGCCAGCAGAAAACAGGGTAGCTCCTACGAGCAGTACTTC.

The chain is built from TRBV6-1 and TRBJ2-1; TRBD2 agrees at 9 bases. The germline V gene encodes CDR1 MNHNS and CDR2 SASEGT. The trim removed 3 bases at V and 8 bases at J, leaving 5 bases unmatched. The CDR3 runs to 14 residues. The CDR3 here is CASSEAGGPYEQFF. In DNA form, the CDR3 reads TGTGCCAGCAGTGAGGCGGGGGGGCCCTATGAGCAGTTCTTC.

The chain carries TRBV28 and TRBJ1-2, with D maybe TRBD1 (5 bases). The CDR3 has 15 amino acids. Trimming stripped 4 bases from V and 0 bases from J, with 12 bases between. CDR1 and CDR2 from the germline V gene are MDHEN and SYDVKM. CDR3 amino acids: CASSWGGNPNYGYTF. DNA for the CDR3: TGTGCCAGCAGTTGGGGGGGGAATCCTAACTATGGCTACACCTTC.

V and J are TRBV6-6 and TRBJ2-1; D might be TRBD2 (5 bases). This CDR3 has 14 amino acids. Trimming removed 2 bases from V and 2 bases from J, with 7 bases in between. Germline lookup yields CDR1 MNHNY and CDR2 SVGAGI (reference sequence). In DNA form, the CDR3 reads TGTGCCAGCAGTTACACGGGGACCTACAATGAGCAGTTCTTC. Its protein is CASSYTGTYNEQFF.

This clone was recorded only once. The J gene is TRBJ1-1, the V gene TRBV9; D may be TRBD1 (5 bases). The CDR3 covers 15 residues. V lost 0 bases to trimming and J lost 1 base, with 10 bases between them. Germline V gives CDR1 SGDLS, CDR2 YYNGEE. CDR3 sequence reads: CASSVAAGGNTEAFF. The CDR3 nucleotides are TGTGCCAGCAGCGTAGCTGCGGGGGGGAACACTGAAGCTTTCTTT.

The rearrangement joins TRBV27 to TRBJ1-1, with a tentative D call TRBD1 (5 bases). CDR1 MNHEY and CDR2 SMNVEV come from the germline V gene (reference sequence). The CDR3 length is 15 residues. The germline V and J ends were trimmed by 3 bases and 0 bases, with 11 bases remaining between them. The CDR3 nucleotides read TGTGCCAGCAGTTTCCCGGGACTCCTGAACACTGAAGCTTTCTTT. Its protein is CASSFPGLLNTEAFF.

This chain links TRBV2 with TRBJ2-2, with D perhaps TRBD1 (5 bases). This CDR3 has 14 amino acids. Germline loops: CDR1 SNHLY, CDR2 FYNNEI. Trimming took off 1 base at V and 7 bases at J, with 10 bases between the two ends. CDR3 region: CASSEEGYYGELFF. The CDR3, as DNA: TGTGCCAGCAGTGAAGAGGGGTATTACGGGGAGCTGTTTTTT. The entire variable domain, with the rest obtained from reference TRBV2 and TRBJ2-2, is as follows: EPEVTQTPSHQVTQMGQEVILRCVPISNHLYFYWYRQILGQKVEFLVSFYNNEISEKSEIFDDQFSVERPDGSNFTLKIRSTKLEDSAMYFCASSEEGYYGELFFGEGSRLTVL.

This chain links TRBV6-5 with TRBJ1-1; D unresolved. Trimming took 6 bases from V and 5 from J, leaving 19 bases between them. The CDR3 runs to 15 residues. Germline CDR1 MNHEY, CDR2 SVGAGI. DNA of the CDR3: TGTGCCAGCAGCCTCGAGGGCTCGCTAGTGACTGAAGCTTTCTTT. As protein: CASSLEGSLVTEAFF.

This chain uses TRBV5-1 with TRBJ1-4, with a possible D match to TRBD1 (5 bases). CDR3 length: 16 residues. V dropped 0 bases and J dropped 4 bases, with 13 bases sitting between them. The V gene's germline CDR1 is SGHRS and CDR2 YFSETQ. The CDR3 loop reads CASSLGQGTNNEKLFF. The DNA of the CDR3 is TGCGCCAGCAGCTTGGGGCAGGGTACGAATAATGAAAAACTGTTTTTT.

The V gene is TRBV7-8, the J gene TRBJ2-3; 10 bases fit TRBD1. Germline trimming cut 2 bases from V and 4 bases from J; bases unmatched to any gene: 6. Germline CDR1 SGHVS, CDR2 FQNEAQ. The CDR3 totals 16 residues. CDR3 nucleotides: TGTGCCAGCAGCTTATTGGGACAGGGGAGGGCAGATACGCAGTATTTT. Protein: CASSLLGQGRADTQYF.

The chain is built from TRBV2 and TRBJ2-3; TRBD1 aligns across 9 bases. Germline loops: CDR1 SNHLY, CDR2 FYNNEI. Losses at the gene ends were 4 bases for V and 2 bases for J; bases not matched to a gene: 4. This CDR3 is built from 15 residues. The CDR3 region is CASSGDRETTDTQYF. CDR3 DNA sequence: TGTGCCAGCAGTGGGGACAGGGAAACCACAGATACGCAGTATTTT.

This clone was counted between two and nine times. The CDR3 bases are TGTGCCAGCAGCTTAGACGGGAGGGGCACTGAAGCTTTCTTT. Residues: CASSLDGRGTEAFF. The chain employs TRBV7-2 and TRBJ1-1; a weak D match, TRBD1 (5 bases). The CDR3 contains 14 residues. Trimming cost V 1 base and J 4 bases, with 10 bases left between them. Germline V CDR1 and CDR2: SGHTA, FQGNSA. Filled out from reference TRBV7-2 and TRBJ1-1, the complete variable domain reads GAGVSQSPSNKVTEKGKDVELRCDPISGHTALYWYRQSLGQGLEFLIYFQGNSAPDKSGLPSDRFSAERTGGSVSTLTIQRTQQEDSAVYLCASSLDGRGTEAFFGQGTRLTVV.

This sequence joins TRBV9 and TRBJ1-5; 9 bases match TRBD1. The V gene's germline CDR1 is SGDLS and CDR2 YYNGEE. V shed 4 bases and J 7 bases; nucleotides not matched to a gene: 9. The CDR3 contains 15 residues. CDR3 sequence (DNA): TGTGCCAGCAGCCCATGGACAGGGGAAGGGCAGCCCCAGCATTTT. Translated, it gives CASSPWTGEGQPQHF.

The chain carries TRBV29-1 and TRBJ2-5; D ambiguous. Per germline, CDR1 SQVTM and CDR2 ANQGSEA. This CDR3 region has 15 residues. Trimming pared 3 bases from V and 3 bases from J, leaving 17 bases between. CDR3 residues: CSVEVFGFGKETQYF. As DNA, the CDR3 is TGCAGCGTTGAGGTTTTCGGGTTCGGAAAAGAGACCCAGTACTTC. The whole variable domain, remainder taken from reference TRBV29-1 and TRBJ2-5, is SAVISQKPSRDICQRGTSLTIQCQVDSQVTMMFWYRQQPGQSLTLIATANQGSEATYESGFVIDKFPISRPNLTFSTLTVSNMSPEDSSIYLCSVEVFGFGKETQYFGPGTRLLVL.

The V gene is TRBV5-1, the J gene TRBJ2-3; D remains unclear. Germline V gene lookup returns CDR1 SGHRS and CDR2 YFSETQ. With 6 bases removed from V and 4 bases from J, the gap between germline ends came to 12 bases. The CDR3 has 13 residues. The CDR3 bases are TGCGCCAGCATCCCCCAGGAAGCAGATACGCAGTATTTT. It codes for CASIPQEADTQYF. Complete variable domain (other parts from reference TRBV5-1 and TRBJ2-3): KAGVTQTPRYLIKTRGQQVTLSCSPISGHRSVSWYQQTPGQGLQFLFEYFSETQRNKGNFPGRFSGRQFSNSRSEMNVSTLELGDSALYLCASIPQEADTQYFGPGTRLTVL.

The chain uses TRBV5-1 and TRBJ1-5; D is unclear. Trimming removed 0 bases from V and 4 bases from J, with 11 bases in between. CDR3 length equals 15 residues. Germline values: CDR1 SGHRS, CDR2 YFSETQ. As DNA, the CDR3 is TGCGCCAGCAGCTTGGATGGATCGGGGAATCAGCCCCAGCATTTT. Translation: CASSLDGSGNQPQHF.

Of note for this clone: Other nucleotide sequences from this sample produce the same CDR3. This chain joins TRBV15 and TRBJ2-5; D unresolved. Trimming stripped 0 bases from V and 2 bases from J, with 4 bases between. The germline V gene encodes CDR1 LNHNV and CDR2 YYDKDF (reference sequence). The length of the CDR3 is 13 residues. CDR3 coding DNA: TGTGCCACCAGCAGAGATCGGCAAGAGACCCAGTACTTC. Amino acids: CATSRDRQETQYF.

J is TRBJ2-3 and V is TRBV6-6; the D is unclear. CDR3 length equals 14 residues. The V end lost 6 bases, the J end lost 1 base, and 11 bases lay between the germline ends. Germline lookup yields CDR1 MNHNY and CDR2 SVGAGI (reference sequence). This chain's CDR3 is CASSPHPGTDTQYF. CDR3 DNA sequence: TGTGCCAGCAGCCCCCACCCGGGCACAGATACGCAGTATTTT.

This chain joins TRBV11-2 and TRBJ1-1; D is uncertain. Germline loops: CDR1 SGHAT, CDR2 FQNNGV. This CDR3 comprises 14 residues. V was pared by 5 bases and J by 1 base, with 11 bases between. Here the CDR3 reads CASSAGLTNTEAFF. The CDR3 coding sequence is TGTGCCAGCAGCGCGGGTCTCACGAACACTGAAGCTTTCTTT.

The CDR3 DNA sequence: TGTGCCAGCAGCGTCCTAACGGAGGGGGCTGTACGAGAGCAGTTCTTC. It is translated as CASSVLTEGAVREQFF. The rearrangement joins TRBV5-4 to TRBJ2-1; D possibly corresponds to TRBD1 (7 bases). The CDR3 totals 16 residues. Germline V gene data show CDR1 as SGHNT and CDR2 as YYREEE (reference sequence). V was trimmed by 4 bases and J by 10 bases, leaving 24 bases between them.

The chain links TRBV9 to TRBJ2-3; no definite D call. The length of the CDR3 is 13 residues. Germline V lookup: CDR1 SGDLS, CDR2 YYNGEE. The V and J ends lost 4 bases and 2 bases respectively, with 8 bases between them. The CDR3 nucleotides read TGTGCCAGCAGCTTCCTTTTCACAGATACGCAGTATTTT. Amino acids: CASSFLFTDTQYF.

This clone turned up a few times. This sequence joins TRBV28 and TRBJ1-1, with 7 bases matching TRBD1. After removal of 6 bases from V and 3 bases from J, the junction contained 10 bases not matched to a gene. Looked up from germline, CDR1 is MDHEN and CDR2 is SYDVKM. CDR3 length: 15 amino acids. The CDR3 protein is CASSVHRGSHTEAFF. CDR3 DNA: TGTGCCAGCAGCGTCCACAGGGGTAGCCACACTGAAGCTTTCTTT. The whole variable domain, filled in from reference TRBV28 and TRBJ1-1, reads DVKVTQSSRYLVKRTGEKVFLECVQDMDHENMFWYRQDPGLGLRLIYFSYDVKMKEKGDIPEGYSVSREKKERFSLILESASTNQTSMYLCASSVHRGSHTEAFFGQGTRLTVV.

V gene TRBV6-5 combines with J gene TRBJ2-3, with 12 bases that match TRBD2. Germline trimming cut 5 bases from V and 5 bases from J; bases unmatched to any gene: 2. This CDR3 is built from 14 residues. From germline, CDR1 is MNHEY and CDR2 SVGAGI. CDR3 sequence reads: CASSLGLAGDTQYF. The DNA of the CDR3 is TGTGCCAGCAGTCTGGGACTAGCGGGAGATACGCAGTATTTT.